The 9 T cell receptor beta chains below all came from one sample that was sequenced in a study of shared clonotypes between healthy human individuals. Measured with immunoSEQ multiplex PCR; TCRdb has only the in-frame clones, and not every one. The data contain approximately 1,000,000 clones, around three quarters of them singletons. Sequenced input: memory CD4+ T cells from PBMCs. Subset of the sample: CD45RA-negative fraction. The receptors come from a man between 18 and 29 years old in good health. Some clones in this sample may be carry-over from other donors' samples.

The rearrangement joins TRBV5-1 to TRBJ1-1, with no clear D. The V gene's germline CDR1 is SGHRS and CDR2 YFSETQ. CDR3 size: 13 residues. Trimming left V 0 bases short and J 5 bases short, with 8 bases between. DNA of the CDR3: TGCGCCAGCAGCTTGGGAACTCAAACTGAAGCTTTCTTT. Protein product: CASSLGTQTEAFF.

CDR3 coding DNA: TGTGCCAGCAGCACTCAACCGATGAACACTGAAGCTTTCTTT. Translated: CASSTQPMNTEAFF. The V call is TRBV9, the J call TRBJ1-1; D is unresolved. Trimming removed 4 bases from V and 0 bases from J, with 10 bases in between. The germline V gene has CDR1 SGDLS and CDR2 YYNGEE. This CDR3 contains 14 residues.

The V call is TRBV6-1, the J call TRBJ2-1, with 8 bases lining up with TRBD2. The V gene's germline CDR1 is MNHNS and CDR2 SASEGT. This CDR3 comprises 14 residues. With 6 bases clipped from V and 9 bases from J, the junction kept 10 bases outside the gene matches. The CDR3 sequence: CASSSRGGESEQFF. The CDR3 DNA sequence: TGTGCCAGCAGCTCCCGGGGGGGGGAGAGTGAGCAGTTCTTC.

This clone has more than one count but fewer than ten. Other DNA sequences in the same sample also yield this CDR3. CDR3 coding DNA: TGTGCCAGCAGTTCCCCGGGACAGGGAAATGGCTACACCTTC. Translating it yields CASSSPGQGNGYTF. V gene TRBV28 combines with J gene TRBJ1-2; 9 bases are shared with TRBD1. From germline, CDR1 is MDHEN and CDR2 SYDVKM. The V gene end was trimmed by 4 bases and the J gene end by 6 bases; junction bases not matched to a gene: 6. This CDR3 has 14 amino acids.

J is TRBJ2-5 and V is TRBV7-9, with D unclear. Trimming cost V 4 bases and J 4 bases, with 10 bases left between them. CDR3 length: 13 amino acids. Looked up from germline, CDR1 is SEHNR and CDR2 is FQNEAQ (reference sequence). The CDR3 here is CASSSGARETQYF. CDR3 in DNA: TGTGCCAGCAGCTCAGGAGCTAGAGAGACCCAGTACTTC.

The rearrangement joins TRBV11-2 to TRBJ2-7; D unclear. Trimming pared 4 bases from V and 12 bases from J, leaving 19 bases between. The germline gives CDR1 SGHAT, CDR2 FQNNGV. This CDR3 comprises 13 residues. The CDR3 protein is CASSSPLIGKRYF. In DNA, the CDR3 is TGTGCCAGCAGCTCGCCATTAATTGGTAAAAGGTACTTC.

At least ten counts were recorded for this clone. The rearrangement joins TRBV4-1 to TRBJ1-3; D is ambiguous. CDR1 and CDR2 from the germline V gene are MGHRA and YSYEKL. CDR3 length: 15 amino acids. The germline V and J ends were trimmed by 4 bases and 0 bases, with 10 bases remaining between them. The CDR3 spells CASSLQEVSGNTIYF. The CDR3 nucleotides read TGCGCCAGCAGCCTCCAGGAGGTCTCTGGAAACACCATATATTTT.

This chain connects TRBV4-1 to TRBJ1-2; the D is unclear. With 4 bases removed from V and 1 base from J, the gap between germline ends came to 13 bases. This CDR3 has 15 amino acids. CDR1 and CDR2 from the germline V gene are MGHRA and YSYEKL. The CDR3 DNA follows: TGCGCCAGCAGCCCTACTACAAGCCTTAACTATGGCTACACCTTC. Encoded protein: CASSPTTSLNYGYTF.

The V and J genes are TRBV28 and TRBJ1-1; perhaps TRBD1 as D (6 bases). Germline V gene sequence: CDR1 MDHEN, CDR2 SYDVKM. This CDR3 has 15 residues. Trimming stripped 2 bases from V and 4 bases from J, with 14 bases between. DNA of the CDR3: TGTGCCAGCAGTTTAGGGGGGGCGCGTGGCACTGAAGCTTTCTTT. Protein sequence: CASSLGGARGTEAFF.